Presented here are 9 T cell receptor beta chains from one specimen sequenced in a study of TIL therapy for anti-PD-1-resistant metastatic lung cancer. The immunoSEQ assay was v3. TCRdb's copy holds only in-frame clones and misses some; the assay was immunoSEQ multiplex PCR. The table includes approximately 60,000 clones, roughly four fifths detected once. Time point denoted: pre-treatment sample, taken before nivolumab and TIL therapy. Sequencing used blood, obtained at baseline. The receptors were gathered from a person aged 25 to 80 with non-small cell lung cancer.

The chain recombines TRBV28 with TRBJ1-2; the D is unclear. Trimming cost V 5 bases and J 0 bases, with 13 bases left between them. The CDR3 is 15 residues long. Germline-derived CDR1 and CDR2 are MDHEN and SYDVKM. The CDR3 region is CASSPGSSTNYGYTF. The CDR3 bases are TGTGCCAGCAGTCCCGGCAGCTCAACTAACTATGGCTACACCTTC.

The V gene is TRBV6-2 or TRBV6-3, the J gene TRBJ2-6, with 8 bases lining up with TRBD2. The germline gives CDR1 MNHEY, CDR2 SVGEGT. The CDR3 has 20 residues. After removal of 4 bases from V and 0 bases from J, the junction contained 14 bases not matched to a gene. CDR3 in DNA: TGTGCCAGCAGTTCCCGTCTAGCGGGCCCCGGGACCTCTGGGGCCAACGTCCTGACTTTC. Its translation: CASSSRLAGPGTSGANVLTF.

The chain couples TRBV5-1 to TRBJ2-7; tentative D call: TRBD1 (7 bases). The CDR3 runs 15 residues. With 0 bases removed from V and 4 bases from J, the gap between germline ends came to 14 bases. Per the germline V gene, CDR1 is SGHRS and CDR2 is YFSETQ. The CDR3 region is CASSLDPGGLYEQYF. CDR3 in DNA: TGCGCCAGCAGCTTGGATCCAGGGGGGCTGTACGAGCAGTACTTC.

This chain links TRBV27 with TRBJ2-7, with 7 nucleotides matching TRBD1. Germline CDR1 reads MNHEY; CDR2 reads SMNVEV (reference sequence). The junction had 9 bases not matched to a gene; V was cut back by 8 bases and J by 2 bases. This CDR3 is built from 14 residues. As DNA, the CDR3 is TGTGCCAGCGGGCCTCAGGGGGAACCCTACGAGCAGTACTTC. Amino acids: CASGPQGEPYEQYF.

This chain connects TRBV3-1 (or the pseudogene TRBV3-2) to TRBJ2-7, with D possibly matching TRBD1 (5 bases). Trimming shortened V by 5 bases and J by 2 bases, and 10 bases separated the two germline ends. The CDR3 spans 13 residues. The germline V gene has CDR1 LGHDT and CDR2 YNNKEL (reference sequence). Here the CDR3 DNA reads TGTGCCAGCAGCACAGGACAACCCTACGAGCAGTACTTC. It yields the protein CASSTGQPYEQYF.

The rearrangement uses TRBV5-1 and TRBJ2-7, with TRBD1 identical over 8 bases. The CDR3 covers 13 residues. CDR1 is SGHRS and CDR2 is YFSETQ in the germline V gene. With V trimmed by 4 bases and J by 6 bases, 6 bases remained unmatched. CDR3 in amino acids: CASSTRDRSEQYF. In DNA form, the CDR3 reads TGCGCCAGCAGCACCCGGGACAGGTCCGAGCAGTACTTC.

The chain combines TRBV4-1 with TRBJ2-3; D is perhaps TRBD1 (6 bases). Trimming took off 4 bases at V and 0 bases at J, with 14 bases between the two ends. The CDR3 is 16 amino acids. Germline V gene lookup returns CDR1 MGHRA and CDR2 YSYEKL. CDR3 sequence: CASSPPGQRSTDTQYF. CDR3 sequence (DNA): TGCGCCAGCAGCCCCCCCGGACAGAGAAGCACAGATACGCAGTATTTT.

The rearrangement uses TRBV4-1 and TRBJ2-1; 11 nucleotides agree with TRBD2. With V trimmed by 3 bases and J by 5 bases, 9 bases remained unmatched. The CDR3 has 17 amino acids. Germline values: CDR1 MGHRA, CDR2 YSYEKL. This chain's CDR3 is CASSQEPTSGANNEQFF. The CDR3 DNA follows: TGCGCCAGCAGCCAGGAACCGACTAGCGGGGCCAACAATGAGCAGTTCTTC.

The chain recombines TRBV5-5 with TRBJ2-5; TRBD2 matches at 9 bases. V lost 1 base, J lost 3 bases, and 4 bases stayed unmatched. From germline, CDR1 is SGHKS and CDR2 YYEKEE (reference sequence). This CDR3 comprises 15 residues. This CDR3 reads CASSLYASGEETQYF. CDR3 nucleotide sequence: TGTGCCAGCAGCTTGTATGCTAGCGGGGAAGAGACCCAGTACTTC. The entire variable domain, with the rest obtained from reference TRBV5-5 and TRBJ2-5, is as follows: DAGVTQSPTHLIKTRGQQVTLRCSPISGHKSVSWYQQVLGQGPQFIFQYYEKEERGRGNFPDRFSARQFPNYSSELNVNALLLGDSALYLCASSLYASGEETQYFGPGTRLLVL.